The TCR beta chain under discussion was sequenced for a study of post-analysis software for immune sequencing data (dated by TCRdb to about 2015). Study-level background: Recorded disease courses included relapsing-remitting, secondary progressive and progressive-relapsing multiple sclerosis, with some patients lacking subtype annotation. The patient repertoires were compared against around eleven previously published healthy control repertoires obtained from donors aged about 6 to 26 years. A subset of samples was prepared in parallel using single-end sample barcoding, then pooled and co-amplified after Illumina adapter ligation. General study outcomes and caveats: When samples were clustered directly using the F measure, samples prepared in the same batch co-clustered strongly, which prompted a batch-effect correction. The control group was slightly older than the multiple sclerosis patient group. Multiple sclerosis patients had significantly lower normalized Chao1 diversity than controls, a result that suggests substantial peripheral T-cell clonal expansion. Patients showed significantly higher frequencies than controls for five TRBV segments, among them TRBV5-6, TRBV5-1 and TRBV20-1.

From cysteine to phenylalanine, the CDR3 is 15 amino acids long. Left in the record is the CDR3 DNA by itself, 45 bases read in frame from the first base. The trim is 6 bases for V and 3 bases for J, with a gap of 16 bases between the germline ends. The library was produced with PCR. Instrument used: Illumina HiSeq 2500. Unique molecular identifiers were incorporated into TCR beta cDNA libraries to reduce PCR and sequencing biases. Some 500,000 cDNA molecules were obtained per 1 to 10 million input T cells, so each molecule approximated one T cell. The patient libraries were prepared and sequenced with the same protocol used for the earlier healthy control dataset. Samples belonging to the same batch were prepared together, multiplexed and sequenced on a shared HiSeq lane. The study's own analysis went as follows. MIGEC handled the raw barcoded reads, throwing out single-read molecular identifier groups before consensus assembly and CDR3 extraction. VDJtools was used for post-analysis of the clonotype tables, with diversity normalized by down-sampling every dataset to the smallest sample size. To correct batch-related cross-sample contamination, repertoire overlap clustering matched CDR3 amino acid sequences but not nucleotide sequences. TCRdb trimmed public reads at Q25 via fastp, called clones via MiXCR and kept in-frame beta chains. For every CDR3 protein sequence, its rows merge into one entry that carries the most common genes and DNA. Clone size and V and J calls follow TCRdb, not the original study. This sample lists about 380,000 distinct CDR3 sequences; 30% to 45% were detected once. Of the sample, roughly 12% falls within the top ten clones.

To demonstrate the VDJtools post-analysis software, the study profiled TCR beta repertoires from the peripheral blood of under 15 young patients with multiple sclerosis. The patients with multiple sclerosis were children and adolescents between about 6 and 16 years of age. This clonotype was found a few times. No cognate antigen has been identified for it. No base qualities exist here, and no much larger clone lies one base off it. This sequence originates from a girl between 10 and 17 years old with multiple sclerosis. The sequenced material came from blood. Recombination connected TRBV12-3 or TRBV12-4 to TRBJ2-3; there is no confident call for the D gene. The nucleotides read TGTGCCAGCAGCGAGCAGGACCTCGGAACAGATACGCAGTATTTT. Its product reads: CASSEQDLGTDTQYF.